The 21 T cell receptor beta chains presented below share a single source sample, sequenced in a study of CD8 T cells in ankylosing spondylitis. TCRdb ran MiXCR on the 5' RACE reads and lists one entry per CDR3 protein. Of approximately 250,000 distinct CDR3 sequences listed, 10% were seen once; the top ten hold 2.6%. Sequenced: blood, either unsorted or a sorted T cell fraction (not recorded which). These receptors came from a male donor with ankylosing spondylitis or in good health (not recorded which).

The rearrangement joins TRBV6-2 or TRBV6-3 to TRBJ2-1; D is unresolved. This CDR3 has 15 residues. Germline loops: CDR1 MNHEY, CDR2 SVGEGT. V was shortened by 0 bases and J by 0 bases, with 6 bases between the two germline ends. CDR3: CASSYSYGSYNEQFF. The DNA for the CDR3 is TGTGCCAGCAGTTACTCATATGGCTCCTACAATGAGCAGTTCTTC.

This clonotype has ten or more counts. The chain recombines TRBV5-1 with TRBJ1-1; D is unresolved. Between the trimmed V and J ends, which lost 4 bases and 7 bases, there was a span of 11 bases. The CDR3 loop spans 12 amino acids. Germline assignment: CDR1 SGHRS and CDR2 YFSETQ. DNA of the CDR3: TGCGCCAGCAGCCTCCAGACTGGTGAAGCTTTCTTT. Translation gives CASSLQTGEAFF.

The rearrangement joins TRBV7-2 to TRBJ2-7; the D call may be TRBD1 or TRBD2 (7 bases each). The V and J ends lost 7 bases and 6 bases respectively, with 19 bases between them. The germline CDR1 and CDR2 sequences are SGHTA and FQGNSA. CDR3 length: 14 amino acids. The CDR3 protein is CASIQGGGWLEQYF. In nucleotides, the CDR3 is TGTGCCAGCATCCAGGGGGGGGGGTGGCTCGAGCAGTACTTC.

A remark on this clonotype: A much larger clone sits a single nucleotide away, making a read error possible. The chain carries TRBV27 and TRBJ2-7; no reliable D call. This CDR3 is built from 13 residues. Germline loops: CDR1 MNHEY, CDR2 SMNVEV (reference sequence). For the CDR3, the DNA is TGTGCCAGCAGTCCCGTTACCCTTGCTCAGCAGTGCTTC. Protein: CASSPVTLAQQCF.

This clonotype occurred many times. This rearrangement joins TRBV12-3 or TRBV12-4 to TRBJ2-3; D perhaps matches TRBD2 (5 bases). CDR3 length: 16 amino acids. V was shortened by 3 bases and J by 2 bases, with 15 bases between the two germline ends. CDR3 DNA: TGTGCCAGCAGTTTTGAAGTAGCGACTATCACAGATACGCAGTATTTT. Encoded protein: CASSFEVATITDTQYF.

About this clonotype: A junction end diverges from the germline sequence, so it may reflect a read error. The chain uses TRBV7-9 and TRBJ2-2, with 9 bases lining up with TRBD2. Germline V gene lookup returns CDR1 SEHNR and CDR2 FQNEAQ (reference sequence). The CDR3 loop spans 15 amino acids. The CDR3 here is CSSSYGLAITGELFF. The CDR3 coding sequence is TGTTCCAGCAGCTACGGACTAGCGATCACCGGGGAGCTGTTTTTT.

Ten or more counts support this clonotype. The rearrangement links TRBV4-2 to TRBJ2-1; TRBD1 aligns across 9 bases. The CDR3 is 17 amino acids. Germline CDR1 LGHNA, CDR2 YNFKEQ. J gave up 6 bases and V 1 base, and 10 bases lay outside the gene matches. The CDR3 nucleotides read TGTGCCAGCAGCCAAGTCATTCGGGGACAGGGTCTCAATGAGCAGTTCTTC. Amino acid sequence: CASSQVIRGQGLNEQFF.

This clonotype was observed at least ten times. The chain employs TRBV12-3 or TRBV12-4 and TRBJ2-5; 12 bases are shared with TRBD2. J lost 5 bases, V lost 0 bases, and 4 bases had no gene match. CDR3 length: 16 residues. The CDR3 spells CASSLAGLAGRETQYF. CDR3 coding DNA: TGTGCCAGCAGTTTAGCAGGACTAGCGGGGCGGGAGACCCAGTACTTC.

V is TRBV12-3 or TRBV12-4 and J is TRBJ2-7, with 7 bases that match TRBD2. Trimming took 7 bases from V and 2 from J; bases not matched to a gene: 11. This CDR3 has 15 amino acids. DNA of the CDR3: TGTGCCAGCACCTCGAGGGAGCGGGACCCCTACGAGCAGTACTTC. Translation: CASTSRERDPYEQYF.

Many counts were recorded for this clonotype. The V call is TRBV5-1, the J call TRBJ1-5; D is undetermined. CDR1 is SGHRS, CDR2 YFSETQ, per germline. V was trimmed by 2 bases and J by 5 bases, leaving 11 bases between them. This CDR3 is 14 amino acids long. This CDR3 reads CASSLGRKDQPQHF. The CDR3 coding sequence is TGCGCCAGCAGCTTAGGGCGGAAGGATCAGCCCCAGCATTTT.

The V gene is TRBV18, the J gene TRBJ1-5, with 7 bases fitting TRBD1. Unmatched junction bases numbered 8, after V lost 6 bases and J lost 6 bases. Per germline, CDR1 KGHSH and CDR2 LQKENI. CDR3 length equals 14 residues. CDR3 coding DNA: TGTGCCAGCTCGGCGGACAGGTTGGGTCAGCCCCAGCATTTT. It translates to CASSADRLGQPQHF.

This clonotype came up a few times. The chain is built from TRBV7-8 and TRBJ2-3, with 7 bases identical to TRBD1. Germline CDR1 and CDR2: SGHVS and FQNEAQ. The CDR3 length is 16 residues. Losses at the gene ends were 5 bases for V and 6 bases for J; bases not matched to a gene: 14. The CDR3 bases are TGTGCCAGCAGCCTGGGGGACAGCCGATTCTCGGATACGCAGTATTTT. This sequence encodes CASSLGDSRFSDTQYF.

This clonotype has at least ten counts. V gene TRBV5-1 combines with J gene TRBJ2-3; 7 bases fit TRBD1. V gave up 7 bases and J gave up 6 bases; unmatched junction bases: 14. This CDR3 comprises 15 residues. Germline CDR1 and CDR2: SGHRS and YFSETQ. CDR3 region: CASGQEGHGADTQYF. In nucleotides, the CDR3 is TGCGCCAGCGGACAGGAAGGACACGGCGCCGATACGCAGTATTTT.

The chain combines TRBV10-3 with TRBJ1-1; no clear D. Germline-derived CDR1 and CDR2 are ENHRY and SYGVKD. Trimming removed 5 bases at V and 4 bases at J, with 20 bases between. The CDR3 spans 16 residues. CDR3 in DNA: TGTGCCATCAGTCTGAAGGGCGACGCCGTCGGCACTGAAGCTTTCTTT. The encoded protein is CAISLKGDAVGTEAFF.

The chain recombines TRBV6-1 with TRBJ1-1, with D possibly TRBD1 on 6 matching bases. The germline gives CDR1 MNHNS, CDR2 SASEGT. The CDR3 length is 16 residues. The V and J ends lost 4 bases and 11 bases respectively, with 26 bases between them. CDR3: CASSVNAGDRNPRAFF. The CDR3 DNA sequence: TGTGCCAGCAGTGTAAACGCGGGCGACAGGAACCCGCGGGCTTTCTTT.

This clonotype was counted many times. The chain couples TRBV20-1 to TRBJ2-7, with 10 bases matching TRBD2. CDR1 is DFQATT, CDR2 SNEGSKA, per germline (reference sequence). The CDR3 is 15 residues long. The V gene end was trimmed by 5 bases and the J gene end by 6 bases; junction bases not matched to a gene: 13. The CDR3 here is CSAGIGASGGSEQYF. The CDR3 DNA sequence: TGCAGTGCTGGGATAGGGGCTAGCGGGGGATCCGAGCAGTACTTC.

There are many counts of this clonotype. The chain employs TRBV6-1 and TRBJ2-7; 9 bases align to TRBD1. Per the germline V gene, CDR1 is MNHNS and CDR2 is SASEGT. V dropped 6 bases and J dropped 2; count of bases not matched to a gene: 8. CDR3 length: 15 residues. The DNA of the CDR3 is TGTGCCAGCAGGACCTCGGGGACAGGGACCTACGAGCAGTACTTC. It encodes CASRTSGTGTYEQYF.

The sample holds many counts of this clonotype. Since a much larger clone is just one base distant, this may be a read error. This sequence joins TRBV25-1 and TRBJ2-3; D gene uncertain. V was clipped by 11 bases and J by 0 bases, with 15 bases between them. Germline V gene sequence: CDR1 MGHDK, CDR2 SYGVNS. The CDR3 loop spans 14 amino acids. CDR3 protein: CACTKEPSTDTQYF. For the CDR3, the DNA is TGTGCCTGTACCAAGGAACCTAGCACAGATACGCAGTATTTT. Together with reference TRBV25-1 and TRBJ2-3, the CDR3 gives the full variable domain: EADIYQTPRYLVIGTGKKITLECSQTMGHDKMYWYQQDPGMELHLIHYSYGVNSTEKGDLSSESTVSRIRTEHFPLTLESARPSHTSQYLCACTKEPSTDTQYFGPGTRLTVL.

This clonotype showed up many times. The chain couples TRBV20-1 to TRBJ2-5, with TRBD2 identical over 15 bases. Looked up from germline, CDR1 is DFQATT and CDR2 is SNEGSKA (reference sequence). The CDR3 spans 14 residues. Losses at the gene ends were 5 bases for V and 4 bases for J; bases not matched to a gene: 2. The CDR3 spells CSAGGLAGGETQYF. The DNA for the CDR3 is TGCAGTGCTGGGGGACTAGCGGGAGGAGAGACCCAGTACTTC.

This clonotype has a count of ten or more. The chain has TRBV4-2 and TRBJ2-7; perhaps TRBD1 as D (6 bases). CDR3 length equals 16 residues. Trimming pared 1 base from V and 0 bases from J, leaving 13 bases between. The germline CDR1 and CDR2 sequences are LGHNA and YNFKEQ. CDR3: CASSQADRLSSYEQYF. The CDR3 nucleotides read TGTGCCAGCAGCCAAGCTGACAGGTTAAGCTCCTACGAGCAGTACTTC.

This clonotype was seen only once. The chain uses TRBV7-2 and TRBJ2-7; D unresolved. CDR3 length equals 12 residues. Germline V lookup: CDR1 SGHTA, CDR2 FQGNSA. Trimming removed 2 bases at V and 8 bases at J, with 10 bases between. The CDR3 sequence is CASSLPRNQQYF. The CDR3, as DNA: TGTGCCAGCAGCTTACCGAGGAACCAGCAGTACTTC.